A selection of T cell receptor beta chains follows, all from one sample in a study of post-analysis software for immune sequencing data. TCRdb re-derived calls from the PCR reads in MiXCR, one entry per CDR3 protein. The repertoire includes some 690,000 distinct CDR3 sequences, 25% to 30% of them detected once, and around 0.56% sits in the top ten. Sequencing was carried out using blood. These receptors were collected from a girl aged 10 to 17 with multiple sclerosis. Each CDR3 is given without its conserved first and last residue.

v_gene	j_gene	CDR3aa
TRBV5-1	TRBJ2-1	ASSPVPGLGGRLEQF
TRBV7-2	TRBJ2-1	ASRPYPRGPISYNGQF
TRBV5-1	TRBJ2-1	ASTPGGGGPYNEQF
TRBV4-1	TRBJ1-1	ASSRPATVNTEAF
TRBV29-1	TRBJ1-2	SVEAGRYT
TRBV20-1	TRBJ2-1	SARDSGLTYEQF
TRBV6-2/TRBV6-3	TRBJ1-2	ASSRLEGNGYT
TRBV12-3/TRBV12-4	TRBJ1-1	ASSFGAGGAF
TRBV11-2	TRBJ2-3	ASSFNPWGDTQY
TRBV20-1	TRBJ1-5	SANGGGGGRQPQH
TRBV5-1	TRBJ2-5	ASSLAPNQETQY
TRBV20-1	TRBJ2-7	SAIPSGISYEQY
TRBV10-3	TRBJ2-3	AIMTGHQPSTDTQY
TRBV29-1	TRBJ1-2	TGQGAYGYT